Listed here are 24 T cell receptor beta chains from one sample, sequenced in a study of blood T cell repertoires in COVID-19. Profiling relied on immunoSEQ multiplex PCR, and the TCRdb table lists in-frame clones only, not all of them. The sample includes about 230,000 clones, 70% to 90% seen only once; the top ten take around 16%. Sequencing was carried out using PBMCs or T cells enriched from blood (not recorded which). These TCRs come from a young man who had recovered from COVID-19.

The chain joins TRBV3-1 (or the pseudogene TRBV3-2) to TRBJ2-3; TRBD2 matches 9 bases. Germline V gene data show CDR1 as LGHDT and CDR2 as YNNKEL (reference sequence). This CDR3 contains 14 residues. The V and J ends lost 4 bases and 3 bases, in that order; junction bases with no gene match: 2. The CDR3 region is CASSLGLATDTQYF. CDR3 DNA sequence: TGTGCCAGCAGCCTCGGACTAGCGACAGATACGCAGTATTTT.

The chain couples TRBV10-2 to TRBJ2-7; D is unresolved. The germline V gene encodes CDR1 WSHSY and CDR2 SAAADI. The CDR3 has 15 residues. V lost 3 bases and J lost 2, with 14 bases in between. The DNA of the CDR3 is TGCGCCAGCAGTGAATCTATCCTTACTGCCTACGAGCAGTACTTC. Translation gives CASSESILTAYEQYF.

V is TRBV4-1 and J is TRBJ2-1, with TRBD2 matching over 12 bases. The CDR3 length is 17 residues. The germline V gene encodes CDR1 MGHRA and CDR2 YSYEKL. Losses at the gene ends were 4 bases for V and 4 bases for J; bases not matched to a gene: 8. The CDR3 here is CASSPDPSGGAYNEQFF. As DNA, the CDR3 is TGCGCCAGCAGCCCAGATCCTAGCGGGGGGGCGTACAATGAGCAGTTCTTC.

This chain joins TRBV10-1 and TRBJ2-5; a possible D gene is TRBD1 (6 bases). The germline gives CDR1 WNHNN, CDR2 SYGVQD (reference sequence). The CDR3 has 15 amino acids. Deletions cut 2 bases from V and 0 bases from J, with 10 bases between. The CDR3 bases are TGCGCCAGCAGTGAGACAGGGTTGGACCAAGAGACCCAGTACTTC. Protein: CASSETGLDQETQYF.

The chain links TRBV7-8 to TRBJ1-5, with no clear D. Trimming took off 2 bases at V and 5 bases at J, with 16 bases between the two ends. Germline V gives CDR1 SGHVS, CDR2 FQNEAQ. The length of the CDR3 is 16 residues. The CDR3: CASSLRNGAIDQPQHF. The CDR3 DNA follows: TGTGCCAGCAGCTTAAGGAACGGAGCCATTGATCAGCCCCAGCATTTT.

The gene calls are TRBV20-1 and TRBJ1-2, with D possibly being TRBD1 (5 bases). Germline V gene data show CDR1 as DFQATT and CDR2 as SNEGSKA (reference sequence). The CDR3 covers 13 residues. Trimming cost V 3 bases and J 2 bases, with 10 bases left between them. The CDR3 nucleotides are TGCAGTGCTAGTCGGGAGGGGAACTATGGCTACACCTTC. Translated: CSASREGNYGYTF.

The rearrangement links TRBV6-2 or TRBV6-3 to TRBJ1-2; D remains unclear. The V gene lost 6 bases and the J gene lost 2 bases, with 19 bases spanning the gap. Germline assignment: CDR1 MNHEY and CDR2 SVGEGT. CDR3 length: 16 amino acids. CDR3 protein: CASSRGYQTPNYGYTF. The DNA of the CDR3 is TGTGCCAGCAGCCGCGGGTATCAGACACCGAACTATGGCTACACCTTC.

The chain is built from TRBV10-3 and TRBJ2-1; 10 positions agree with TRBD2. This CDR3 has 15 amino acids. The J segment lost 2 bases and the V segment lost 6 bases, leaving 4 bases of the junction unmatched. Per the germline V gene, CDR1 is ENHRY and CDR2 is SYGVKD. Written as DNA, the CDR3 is TGTGCCATCAGAAAAAGCGGGAGGGCCTACAATGAGCAGTTCTTC. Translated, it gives CAIRKSGRAYNEQFF.

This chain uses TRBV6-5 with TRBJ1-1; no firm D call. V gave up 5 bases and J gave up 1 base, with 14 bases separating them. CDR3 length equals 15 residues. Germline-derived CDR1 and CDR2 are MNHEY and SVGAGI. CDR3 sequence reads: CASSHRGVGNTEAFF. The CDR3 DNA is TGTGCCAGCAGTCACCGGGGAGTAGGGAACACTGAAGCTTTCTTT.

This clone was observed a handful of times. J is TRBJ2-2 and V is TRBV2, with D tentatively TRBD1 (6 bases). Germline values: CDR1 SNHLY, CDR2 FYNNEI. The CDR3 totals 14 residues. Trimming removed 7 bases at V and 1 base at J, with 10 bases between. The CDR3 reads CASNPTGNTGELFF. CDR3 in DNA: TGTGCCAGCAACCCGACAGGGAACACCGGGGAGCTGTTTTTT.

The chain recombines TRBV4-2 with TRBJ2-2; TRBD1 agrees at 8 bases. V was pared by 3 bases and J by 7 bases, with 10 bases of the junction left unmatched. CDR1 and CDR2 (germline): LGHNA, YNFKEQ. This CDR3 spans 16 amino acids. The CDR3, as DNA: TGTGCCAGCAGCCAGTCGAGACAGGGGACGAGCGGGGAGCTGTTTTTT. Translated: CASSQSRQGTSGELFF.

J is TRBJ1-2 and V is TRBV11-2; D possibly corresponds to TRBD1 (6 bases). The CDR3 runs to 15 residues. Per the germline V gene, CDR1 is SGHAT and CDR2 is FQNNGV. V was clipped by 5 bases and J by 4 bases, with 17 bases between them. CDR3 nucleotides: TGTGCCAGCAGCGGCCGGGACACAGCTTTCTATGGCTACACCTTC. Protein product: CASSGRDTAFYGYTF.

This chain's CDR3 is CASSPTGMNTEAFF. In DNA form, the CDR3 reads TGTGCCAGCAGCCCAACAGGGATGAACACTGAAGCTTTCTTT. The gene calls are TRBV7-9 and TRBJ1-1; maybe TRBD1 (6 bases). The germline CDR1 and CDR2 sequences are SEHNR and FQNEAQ (reference sequence). The CDR3 runs 14 residues. The V end was cut by 5 bases, the J end by 0 bases, with 10 bases between.

The CDR3 region has the DNA TGTGCCAGCAGCTTAGGTCCGGGCACCGGGGAGCTGTTTTTT. Its protein product is CASSLGPGTGELFF. V and J are TRBV7-2 and TRBJ2-2; D not resolved. The germline CDR1 and CDR2 sequences are SGHTA and FQGNSA. The CDR3 has 14 amino acids. Trimming left V 1 base short and J 4 bases short, with 7 bases between.

CDR3 sequence: CASINPGTGVTEAFF. The CDR3 DNA follows: TGTGCCAGCATCAACCCCGGGACAGGGGTCACTGAAGCTTTCTTT. This chain joins TRBV28 and TRBJ1-1; 10 bases fit TRBD1. This CDR3 comprises 15 residues. Trimming took 7 bases from V and 4 from J; bases not matched to a gene: 9. Germline loops: CDR1 MDHEN, CDR2 SYDVKM.

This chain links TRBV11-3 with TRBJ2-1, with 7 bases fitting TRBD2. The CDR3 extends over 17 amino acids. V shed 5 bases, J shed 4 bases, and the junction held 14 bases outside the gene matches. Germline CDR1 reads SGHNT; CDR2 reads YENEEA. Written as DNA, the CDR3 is TGTGCCAGCAGCCATTTGTTAGGTCCTAGCGGATACAATGAGCAGTTCTTC. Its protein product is CASSHLLGPSGYNEQFF.

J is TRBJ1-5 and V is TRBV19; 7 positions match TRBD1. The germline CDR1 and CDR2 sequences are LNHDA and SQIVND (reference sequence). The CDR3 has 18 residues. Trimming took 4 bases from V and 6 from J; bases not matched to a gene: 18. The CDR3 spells CASSNGQATGLAPQPQHF. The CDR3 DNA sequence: TGTGCCAGTAGTAACGGACAGGCGACGGGACTGGCTCCTCAGCCCCAGCATTTT.

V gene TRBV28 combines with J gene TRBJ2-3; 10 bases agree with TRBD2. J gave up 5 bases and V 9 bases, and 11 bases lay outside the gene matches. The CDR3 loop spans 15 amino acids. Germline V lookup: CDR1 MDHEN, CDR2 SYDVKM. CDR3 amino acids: CASKEGTSVLDTQYF. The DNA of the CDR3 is TGTGCCAGTAAGGAGGGGACTAGCGTCTTAGATACGCAGTATTTT.

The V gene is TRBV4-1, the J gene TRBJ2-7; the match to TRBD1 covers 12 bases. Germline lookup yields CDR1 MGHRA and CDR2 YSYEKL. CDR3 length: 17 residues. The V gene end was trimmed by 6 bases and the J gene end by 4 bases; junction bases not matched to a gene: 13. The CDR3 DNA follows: TGCGCCAGCAGTCTTCTTTGGGGACAGGGGGCGAGTTACGAGCAGTACTTC. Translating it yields CASSLLWGQGASYEQYF.

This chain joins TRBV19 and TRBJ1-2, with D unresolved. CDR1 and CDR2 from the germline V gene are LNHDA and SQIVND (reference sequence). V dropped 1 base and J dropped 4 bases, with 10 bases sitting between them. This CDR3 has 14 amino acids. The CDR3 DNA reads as TGTGCCAGTAGTATAGGGGCGGAGGCCTATGGCTACACCTTC. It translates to CASSIGAEAYGYTF.

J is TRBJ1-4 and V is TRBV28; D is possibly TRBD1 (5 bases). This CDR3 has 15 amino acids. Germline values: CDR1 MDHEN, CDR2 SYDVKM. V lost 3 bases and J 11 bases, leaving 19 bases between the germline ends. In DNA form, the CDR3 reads TGTGCCAGCAGTTTGGCGGGGCCGGTAATGGGGAAACTGTTTTTT. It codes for CASSLAGPVMGKLFF.

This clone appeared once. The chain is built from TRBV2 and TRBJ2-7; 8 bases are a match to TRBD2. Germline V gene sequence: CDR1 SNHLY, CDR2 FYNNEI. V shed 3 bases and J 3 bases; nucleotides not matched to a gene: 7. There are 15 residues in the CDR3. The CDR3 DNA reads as TGTGCCAGCAGTGACCGGACTAGCCGTCACTACGAGCAGTACTTC. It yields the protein CASSDRTSRHYEQYF.

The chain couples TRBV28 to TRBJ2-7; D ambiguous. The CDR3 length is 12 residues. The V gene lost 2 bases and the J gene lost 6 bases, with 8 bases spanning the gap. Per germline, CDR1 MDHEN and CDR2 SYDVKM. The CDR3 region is CASSLAVTEQYF. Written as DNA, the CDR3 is TGTGCCAGCAGTTTAGCGGTAACCGAGCAGTACTTC.

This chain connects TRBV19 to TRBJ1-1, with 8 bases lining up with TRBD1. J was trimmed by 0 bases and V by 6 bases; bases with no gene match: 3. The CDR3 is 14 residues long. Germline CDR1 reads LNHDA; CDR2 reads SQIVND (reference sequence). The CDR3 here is CASRGTGLNTEAFF. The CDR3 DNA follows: TGTGCCAGTAGGGGGACAGGCTTGAACACTGAAGCTTTCTTT.